A single sample is the source of the 25 T cell receptor beta chains below, sequenced in a study of response to subunit inactivated influenza vaccine. TCRdb re-called the RT-PCR reads with MiXCR, one entry per CDR3 protein. The top ten clones hold 2.5% to 3% of a sample with about 540,000 distinct CDR3 sequences, 20% to 25% of them seen once. The sample also formed part of further work on T cells expressing NK-cell markers. That source adds: Production of TCR beta cDNA relied on 5'RACE template switching with UMIs.

The source was CD4+ T cells sorted from PBMCs, collected 12 days after vaccination. All receptors come from a man aged 45-65 years who received an inactivated influenza vaccine.

In this sample, this clonotype turned up many times. The CDR3 DNA is TGCGCCAGCAGCGGGACCCACACCGGGGAGCTGTTTTTT. Its protein product is CASSGTHTGELFF. The chain combines TRBV4-3 with TRBJ2-2, with D tentatively TRBD1 or TRBD2 (5 bases each). The CDR3 is 13 residues long. Germline values: CDR1 LGHNA, CDR2 YSLEER. V lost 5 bases and J 3 bases, leaving 7 bases between the germline ends.

This clonotype was observed a few times. The V and J genes are TRBV7-9 and TRBJ2-5; D remains ambiguous. CDR3 length: 14 amino acids. The germline gives CDR1 SEHNR, CDR2 FQNEAQ (reference sequence). The V end was cut by 3 bases, the J end by 5 bases, with 13 bases between. The CDR3 region has the DNA TGTGCCAGCAGCTTGGGCCCTAACTCGGAGACCCAGTACTTC. It is translated as CASSLGPNSETQYF.

This clonotype was observed many times. V is TRBV20-1 and J is TRBJ2-1, with TRBD2 matching 8 bases. Germline CDR1 reads DFQATT; CDR2 reads SNEGSKA (reference sequence). With 5 bases clipped from V and 3 bases from J, the junction kept 12 bases outside the gene matches. The CDR3 loop spans 16 amino acids. DNA of the CDR3: TGCAGTGCTCCACCCCTACTAGCGGAGGGCTACAATGAGCAGTTCTTC. This sequence encodes CSAPPLLAEGYNEQFF.

This clonotype was seen a few times. V usage is TRBV7-2 and J usage is TRBJ2-3, with TRBD1 identical over 7 bases. The CDR3 has 11 residues. V lost 5 bases to trimming and J lost 11 bases; unmatched junction nucleotides: 4. Looked up from germline, CDR1 is SGHTA and CDR2 is FQGNSA. CDR3 sequence reads: CASSRDSQQYF. For the CDR3, the DNA is TGTGCCAGCAGCCGGGACAGTCAGCAGTATTTT.

This chain uses TRBV6-1 with TRBJ1-2, with 8 bases identical to TRBD1. This CDR3 comprises 13 residues. Per the germline V gene, CDR1 is MNHNS and CDR2 is SASEGT. With 7 bases clipped from V and 4 bases from J, the junction kept 5 bases outside the gene matches. The DNA of the CDR3 is TGTGCCAGCAAACAGACAGGGGCCTATGGCTACACCTTC. This encodes CASKQTGAYGYTF.

Only a few counts were recorded for this clonotype. The V and J genes are TRBV7-2 and TRBJ1-5; D is uncertain. Germline CDR1 and CDR2: SGHTA and FQGNSA. V was clipped by 1 base and J by 1 base, with 8 bases between them. This CDR3 region has 15 residues. In nucleotides, the CDR3 is TGTGCCAGCAGCTTAGTAGCCGAGAGCAATCAGCCCCAGCATTTT. Translated, it gives CASSLVAESNQPQHF.

This rearrangement joins TRBV7-2 to TRBJ2-3, with TRBD2 matching 7 bases. This CDR3 spans 16 amino acids. CDR1 SGHTA and CDR2 FQGNSA come from the germline V gene. The V gene end was trimmed by 0 bases and the J gene end by 5 bases; junction bases not matched to a gene: 8. The CDR3 region is CASSLAPRGIVDTQYF. The DNA for the CDR3 is TGTGCCAGCAGCTTAGCCCCGCGGGGGATCGTAGATACGCAGTATTTT.

The rearrangement links TRBV5-5 to TRBJ1-4; no definite D call. Trimming left V 0 bases short and J 6 bases short, with 15 bases between. There are 16 residues in the CDR3. The germline V gene has CDR1 SGHKS and CDR2 YYEKEE (reference sequence). CDR3 coding DNA: TGTGCCAGCAGCTTGGCCTACGGGAGAGCGGATGAAAAACTGTTTTTT. Protein sequence: CASSLAYGRADEKLFF.

CDR3 protein: CSASRALSSYEQYF. As DNA, the CDR3 is TGCAGTGCTAGTAGGGCTCTTAGCTCCTACGAGCAGTACTTC. The chain combines TRBV20-1 with TRBJ2-7; D remains ambiguous. Trimming shortened V by 3 bases and J by 0 bases, and 12 bases separated the two germline ends. Germline V lookup: CDR1 DFQATT, CDR2 SNEGSKA (reference sequence). The CDR3 is made up of 14 amino acids.

This CDR3 is CSATRRGDTQYF. As DNA, the CDR3 is TGCAGTGCTACGCGACGGGGGGATACGCAGTATTTT. The chain carries TRBV20-1 and TRBJ2-3; perhaps TRBD2 as D (6 bases). Per the germline V gene, CDR1 is DFQATT and CDR2 is SNEGSKA (reference sequence). V was trimmed by 4 bases and J by 6 bases, leaving 11 bases between them. The CDR3 totals 12 residues.

There are many counts of this clonotype. V and J are TRBV12-3 or TRBV12-4 and TRBJ1-5; TRBD1 is a possible D gene (6 bases). This CDR3 contains 15 residues. The V gene lost 6 bases and the J gene lost 1 base, with 13 bases spanning the gap. The CDR3 reads CASSFGGGSNQPQHF. CDR3 DNA: TGTGCCAGCAGCTTTGGAGGGGGAAGCAATCAGCCCCAGCATTTT.

This chain links TRBV7-2 with TRBJ2-3; D is undetermined. Trimming left V 5 bases short and J 4 bases short, with 19 bases between. Germline V gene sequence: CDR1 SGHTA, CDR2 FQGNSA. This CDR3 spans 16 amino acids. The CDR3 region is CASSIYSRSNADTQYF. The CDR3 DNA is TGTGCCAGCAGCATATATAGCCGGAGTAATGCAGATACGCAGTATTTT. The whole variable domain, remainder taken from reference TRBV7-2 and TRBJ2-3, is GAGVSQSPSNKVTEKGKDVELRCDPISGHTALYWYRQSLGQGLEFLIYFQGNSAPDKSGLPSDRFSAERTGGSVSTLTIQRTQQEDSAVYLCASSIYSRSNADTQYFGPGTRLTVL.

V usage is TRBV6-2 or TRBV6-3 and J usage is TRBJ2-5; 7 bases agree with TRBD1. V was pared by 3 bases and J by 1 base, with 11 bases of the junction left unmatched. Germline V gene sequence: CDR1 MNHEY, CDR2 SVGEGT. This CDR3 has 17 amino acids. This chain's CDR3 is CASSYSPGQRLQETQYF. In nucleotides, the CDR3 is TGTGCCAGCAGTTATTCACCGGGACAGCGACTCCAAGAGACCCAGTACTTC.

This clonotype was observed a handful of times. The chain links TRBV6-2 or TRBV6-3 to TRBJ2-7; 9 bases map to TRBD2. The V segment lost 6 bases and the J segment 6 bases; nucleotides outside the gene matches: 12. The CDR3 extends over 15 amino acids. CDR1 and CDR2 from the germline V gene are MNHEY and SVGEGT. The CDR3 region is CASSPSRRGGIEQYF. CDR3 sequence (DNA): TGTGCCAGCAGCCCCTCCCGGCGGGGGGGAATCGAGCAGTACTTC.

The sample holds one count of this clonotype. The chain has TRBV7-2 and TRBJ2-1; 8 bases are shared with TRBD2. V was clipped by 5 bases and J by 1 base; unmatched bases: 10. The CDR3 runs 17 residues. Germline assignment: CDR1 SGHTA and CDR2 FQGNSA. DNA for the CDR3: TGTGCCAGCAGCCTACGAACTAGCGGTTTTTCCTACAATGAGCAGTTCTTC. Its translation: CASSLRTSGFSYNEQFF.

V gene TRBV12-3 or TRBV12-4 combines with J gene TRBJ2-3; the match to TRBD1 covers 7 bases. The CDR3 totals 14 residues. The V gene end was trimmed by 3 bases and the J gene end by 5 bases; junction bases not matched to a gene: 5. CDR3 in DNA: TGTGCCAGCAGTTTGCCTAACAGGGGAGATACGCAGTATTTT. Its translation: CASSLPNRGDTQYF.

This clonotype was detected only a few times. The chain has TRBV10-3 and TRBJ2-7; the D is unclear. CDR3 size: 13 residues. Germline V gene data show CDR1 as ENHRY and CDR2 as SYGVKD. V lost 5 bases and J 3 bases, leaving 11 bases between the germline ends. CDR3 protein: CAISREANYEQYF. CDR3 nucleotide sequence: TGTGCCATCAGTCGAGAGGCGAACTACGAGCAGTACTTC.

This clonotype was observed a handful of times. The genes are TRBV20-1 and TRBJ1-6; D uncertain. Germline values: CDR1 DFQATT, CDR2 SNEGSKA (reference sequence). This CDR3 comprises 13 residues. The V gene lost 1 base and the J gene lost 13 bases, with 14 bases spanning the gap. CDR3 in amino acids: CSARVDDLSPLHF. In DNA form, the CDR3 reads TGCAGTGCTAGAGTGGATGATCTTTCGCCCCTCCACTTT.

This clonotype occurred a few times. The chain combines TRBV7-9 with TRBJ2-6; D remains ambiguous. V shed 7 bases and J shed 1 base, with 11 bases lying between them. CDR1 and CDR2 from the germline V gene are SEHNR and FQNEAQ (reference sequence). The CDR3 extends over 15 amino acids. The CDR3: CASNEDVSGANVLTF. The CDR3 DNA reads as TGTGCCAGCAACGAGGACGTTTCTGGGGCCAACGTCCTGACTTTC.

The V and J genes are TRBV4-2 and TRBJ2-1, with TRBD2 identical over 15 bases. V gave up 0 bases and J gave up 9 bases; unmatched junction bases: 6. Germline V gene data show CDR1 as LGHNA and CDR2 as YNFKEQ. The CDR3 covers 17 residues. CDR3 residues: CASSQDRTSGGAGEQFF. The CDR3 DNA reads as TGTGCCAGCAGCCAAGATAGGACTAGCGGGGGGGCCGGTGAGCAGTTCTTC.

This clonotype was counted ten times or more. The V gene is TRBV7-6, the J gene TRBJ2-1; no reliable D call. Germline V lookup: CDR1 SGHVS, CDR2 FNYEAQ. The germline V and J ends were trimmed by 1 base and 4 bases, with 8 bases remaining between them. The CDR3 sequence is 14 residues long. CDR3 residues: CASSLDVVYNEQFF. CDR3 coding DNA: TGTGCCAGCAGCTTAGACGTGGTTTACAATGAGCAGTTCTTC.

CDR3 DNA sequence: TGTGCCAGCAGTTACTCGGGTGGACTAGCGGGTGGCGAGCAGTACTTC. Amino acids: CASSYSGGLAGGEQYF. The chain combines TRBV6-2 or TRBV6-3 with TRBJ2-7, with 11 bases lining up with TRBD2. Germline V lookup: CDR1 MNHEY, CDR2 SVGEGT. The CDR3 length is 16 residues. Losses at the gene ends were 0 bases for V and 6 bases for J; bases not matched to a gene: 7.

The chain uses TRBV4-3 and TRBJ2-3, with no clear D. V gave up 1 base and J gave up 2 bases, with 7 bases separating them. Germline V CDR1 and CDR2: LGHNA, YSLEER. This CDR3 is built from 14 residues. The CDR3 spells CASSQGLYTDTQYF. CDR3 DNA: TGCGCCAGCAGCCAAGGCCTGTACACAGATACGCAGTATTTT.

With regard to this clonotype: A junction end diverges from the germline sequence, so it may reflect a read error. The V gene is TRBV20-1, the J gene TRBJ1-6; possible D gene TRBD1, 6 bases. The germline V gene encodes CDR1 DFQATT and CDR2 SNEGSKA (reference sequence). This CDR3 comprises 17 residues. CDR3 nucleotides: TGCAGTGGTAGAGGGGGGGGAAGATCTACCTATAATTCACCCCTCCACTTT. The encoded protein is CSGRGGGRSTYNSPLHF.

In its sample, this clonotype was seen many times. J is TRBJ2-4 and V is TRBV29-1; D is possibly TRBD1 (6 bases). Germline loops: CDR1 SQVTM, CDR2 ANQGSEA. V was trimmed by 5 bases and J by 0 bases, leaving 8 bases between them. The CDR3 consists of 13 residues. The CDR3 sequence is CSVQGSAKNIQYF. The DNA of the CDR3 is TGCAGCGTTCAGGGGTCAGCCAAAAACATTCAGTACTTC.